The entry below describes one T cell receptor beta chain. Its target is not known. Naive CD4+ cells were CD45RA-selected; the remaining cells were memory. These data are taken from a study of shared clonotypes between healthy human individuals. Across the whole study: The plates for each donor numbered three CD4 naive, three CD4 memory, two CD8 naive and one CD8 memory.

CDR1 and CDR2 from the germline V gene are SGHKS and YYEKEE (reference sequence). This CDR3 is built from 15 residues. V was trimmed by 4 bases and J by 2 bases, leaving 13 bases between them. Researchers divided each subset's genomic DNA evenly across several immunoSEQ plates. Generated by immunoSEQ multiplex PCR, the TCRdb table keeps only in-frame clones and is missing some. This sample carries more than 1.2 million clones, around 98.5% of them seen once, and the ten largest clones take 0.3% to 0.45%. Study results and caveats: Tissues were not sampled, only blood, and their repertoires likely differ.

The source of this sequence is a man aged 25-45 years in good health. The chain uses TRBV5-5 and TRBJ2-1, with a tentative D call TRBD2 (5 bases). The sequenced material came from naive CD4+ T cells sorted from blood. Indicated subset: CD45RA+ positively selected. In nucleotides, the CDR3 is TGTGCCAGCAGCCCCGGGATGGTTCCCTACAATGAGCAGTTCTTC. Residues: CASSPGMVPYNEQFF.